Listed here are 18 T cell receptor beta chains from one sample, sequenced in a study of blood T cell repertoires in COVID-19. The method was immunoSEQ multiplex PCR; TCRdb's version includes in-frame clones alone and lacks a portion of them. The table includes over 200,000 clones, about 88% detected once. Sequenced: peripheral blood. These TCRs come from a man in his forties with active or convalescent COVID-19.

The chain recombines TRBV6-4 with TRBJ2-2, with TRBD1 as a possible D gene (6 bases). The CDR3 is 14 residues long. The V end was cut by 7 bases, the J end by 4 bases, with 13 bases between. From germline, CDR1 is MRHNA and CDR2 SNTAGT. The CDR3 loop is CASIRQDGTGELFF. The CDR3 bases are TGTGCCAGCATTCGACAGGACGGCACCGGGGAGCTGTTTTTT.

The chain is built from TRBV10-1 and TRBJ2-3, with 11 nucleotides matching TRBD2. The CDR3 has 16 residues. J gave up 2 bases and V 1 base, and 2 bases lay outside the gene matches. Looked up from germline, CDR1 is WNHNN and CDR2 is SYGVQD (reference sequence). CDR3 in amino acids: CASSEFSGGDTDTQYF. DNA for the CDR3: TGCGCCAGCAGTGAGTTTAGCGGGGGGGACACAGATACGCAGTATTTT.

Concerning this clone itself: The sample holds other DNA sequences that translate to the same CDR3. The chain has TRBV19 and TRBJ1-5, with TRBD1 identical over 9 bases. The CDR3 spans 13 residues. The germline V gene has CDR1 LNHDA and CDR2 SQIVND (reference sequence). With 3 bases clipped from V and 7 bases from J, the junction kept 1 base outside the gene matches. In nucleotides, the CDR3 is TGTGCCAGTAGTATGACAGGGGGACAGCCCCAGCATTTT. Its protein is CASSMTGGQPQHF.

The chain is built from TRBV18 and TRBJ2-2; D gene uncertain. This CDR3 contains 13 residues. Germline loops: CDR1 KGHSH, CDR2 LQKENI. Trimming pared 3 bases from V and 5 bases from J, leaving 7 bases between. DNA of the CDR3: TGTGCCAGCTCACCTCGGGTGACCGGGGAGCTGTTTTTT. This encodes CASSPRVTGELFF.

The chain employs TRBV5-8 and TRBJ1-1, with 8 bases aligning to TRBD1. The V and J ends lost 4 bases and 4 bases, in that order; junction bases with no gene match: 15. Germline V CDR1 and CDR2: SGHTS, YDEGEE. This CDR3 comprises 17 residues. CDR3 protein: CASSLQTGELMSTEAFF. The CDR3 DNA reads TGTGCCAGCAGCCTACAGACAGGGGAACTCATGTCCACTGAAGCTTTCTTT.

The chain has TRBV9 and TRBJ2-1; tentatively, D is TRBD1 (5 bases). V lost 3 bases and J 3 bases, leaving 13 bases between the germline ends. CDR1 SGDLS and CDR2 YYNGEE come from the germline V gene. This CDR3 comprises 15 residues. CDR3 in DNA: TGTGCCAGCAGCGCAAAGGGGATTCACTACAATGAGCAGTTCTTC. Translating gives CASSAKGIHYNEQFF.

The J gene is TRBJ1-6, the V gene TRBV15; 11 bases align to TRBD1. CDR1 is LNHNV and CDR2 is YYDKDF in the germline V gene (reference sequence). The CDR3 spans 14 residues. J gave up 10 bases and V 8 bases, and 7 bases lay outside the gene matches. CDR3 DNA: TGTGCCACCTTCTCCGGGACAGGGGGGTCACCCCTCCACTTT. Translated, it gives CATFSGTGGSPLHF.

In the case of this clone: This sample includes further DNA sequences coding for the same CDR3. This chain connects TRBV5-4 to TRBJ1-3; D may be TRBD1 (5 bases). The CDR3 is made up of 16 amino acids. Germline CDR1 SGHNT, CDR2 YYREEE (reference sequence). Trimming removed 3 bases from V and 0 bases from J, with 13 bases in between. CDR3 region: CASSSEGRPSGNTIYF. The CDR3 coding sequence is TGTGCCAGCAGCTCGGAGGGACGTCCCTCTGGAAACACCATATATTTT.

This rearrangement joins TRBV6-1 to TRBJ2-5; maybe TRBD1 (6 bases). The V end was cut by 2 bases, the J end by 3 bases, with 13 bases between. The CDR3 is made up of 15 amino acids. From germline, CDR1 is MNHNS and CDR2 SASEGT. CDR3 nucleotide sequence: TGTGCCAGCAGTGAATGGCGGACAGATAAAGAGACCCAGTACTTC. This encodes CASSEWRTDKETQYF.

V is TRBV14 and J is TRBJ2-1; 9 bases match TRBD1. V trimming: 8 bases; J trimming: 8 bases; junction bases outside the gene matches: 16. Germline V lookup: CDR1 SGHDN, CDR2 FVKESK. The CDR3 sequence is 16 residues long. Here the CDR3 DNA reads TGTGCCAGCTTCCAAAAGATGGGGACAGGGTGGGATGAGCAGTTCTTC. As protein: CASFQKMGTGWDEQFF.

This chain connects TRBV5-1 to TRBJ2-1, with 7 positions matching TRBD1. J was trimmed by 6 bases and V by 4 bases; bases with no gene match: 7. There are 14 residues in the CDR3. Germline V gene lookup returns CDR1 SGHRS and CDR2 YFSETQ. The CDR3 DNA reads TGCGCCAGCAGCGGACAGGACTGGGGCAATGAGCAGTTCTTC. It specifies CASSGQDWGNEQFF. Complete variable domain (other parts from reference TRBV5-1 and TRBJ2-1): KAGVTQTPRYLIKTRGQQVTLSCSPISGHRSVSWYQQTPGQGLQFLFEYFSETQRNKGNFPGRFSGRQFSNSRSEMNVSTLELGDSALYLCASSGQDWGNEQFFGPGTRLTVL.

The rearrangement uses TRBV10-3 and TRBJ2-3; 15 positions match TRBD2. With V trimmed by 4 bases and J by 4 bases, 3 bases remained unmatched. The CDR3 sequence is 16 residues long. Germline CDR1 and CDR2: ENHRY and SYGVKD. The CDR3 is CAISGTSGGAADTQYF. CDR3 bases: TGTGCCATCAGTGGGACTAGCGGGGGGGCAGCAGATACGCAGTATTTT.

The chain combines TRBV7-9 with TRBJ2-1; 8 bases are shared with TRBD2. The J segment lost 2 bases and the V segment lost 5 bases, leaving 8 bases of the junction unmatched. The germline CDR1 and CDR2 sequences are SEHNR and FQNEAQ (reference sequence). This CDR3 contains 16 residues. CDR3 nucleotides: TGTGCCAGCAGCAACCTAGCGGGTTCCGCCTACAATGAGCAGTTCTTC. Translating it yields CASSNLAGSAYNEQFF.

CDR3 coding DNA: TGTGCCAGCAGCATAGGCAGGGGAGTCGCTGAAGCTTTCTTT. This gives the protein CASSIGRGVAEAFF. This chain uses TRBV6-5 with TRBJ1-1; possible D gene TRBD1, 6 bases. Germline V gene data show CDR1 as MNHEY and CDR2 as SVGAGI. This CDR3 comprises 14 residues. V dropped 6 bases and J dropped 6 bases, with 17 bases sitting between them.

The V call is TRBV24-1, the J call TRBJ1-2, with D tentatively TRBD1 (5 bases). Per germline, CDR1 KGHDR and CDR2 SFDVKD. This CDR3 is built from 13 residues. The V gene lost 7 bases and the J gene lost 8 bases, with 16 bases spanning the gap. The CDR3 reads CATSDSWAGGYTF. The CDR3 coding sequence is TGTGCCACCAGCGACAGCTGGGCAGGCGGCTACACCTTC.

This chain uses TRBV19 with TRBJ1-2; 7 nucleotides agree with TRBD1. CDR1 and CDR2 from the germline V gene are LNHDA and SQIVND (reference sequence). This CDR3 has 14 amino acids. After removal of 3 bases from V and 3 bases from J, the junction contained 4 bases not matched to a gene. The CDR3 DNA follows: TGTGCCAGTAGTATCATGGGACAGCACTATGGCTACACCTTC. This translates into CASSIMGQHYGYTF.

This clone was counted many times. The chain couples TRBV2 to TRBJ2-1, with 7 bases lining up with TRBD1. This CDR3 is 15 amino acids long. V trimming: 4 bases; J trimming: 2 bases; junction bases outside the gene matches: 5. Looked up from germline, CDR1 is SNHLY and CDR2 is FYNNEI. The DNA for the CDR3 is TGTGCCAGCAGTGGTTTCCAGGGGGCCTACAATGAGCAGTTCTTC. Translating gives CASSGFQGAYNEQFF. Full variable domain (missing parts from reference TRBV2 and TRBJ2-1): EPEVTQTPSHQVTQMGQEVILRCVPISNHLYFYWYRQILGQKVEFLVSFYNNEISEKSEIFDDQFSVERPDGSNFTLKIRSTKLEDSAMYFCASSGFQGAYNEQFFGPGTRLTVL.

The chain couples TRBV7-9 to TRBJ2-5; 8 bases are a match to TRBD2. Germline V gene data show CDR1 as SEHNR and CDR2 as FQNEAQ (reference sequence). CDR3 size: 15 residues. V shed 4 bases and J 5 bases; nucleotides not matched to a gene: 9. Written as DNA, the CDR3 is TGTGCCAGCAGCTGGAGCGGGAGATACCCCGAGACCCAGTACTTC. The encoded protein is CASSWSGRYPETQYF.